Below, 27 T cell receptor beta chains from the same sample are listed, as sequenced in a study of cytomegalovirus exposure and HLA in healthy donors. The PCR contained 60 Vbeta and 13 Jbeta primers. The protocol was immunoSEQ multiplex PCR, while the TCRdb copy is restricted to in-frame clones and leaves out a portion. This table lists over 100,000 clones. The sequencing sample was made of PBMCs. The source is a man aged 35 to 55 in good health and CMV-seropositive.

The V gene is TRBV11-1, the J gene TRBJ2-5; 8 bases match TRBD1. Germline CDR1 and CDR2: SGHAT and FQDESV (reference sequence). This CDR3 has 15 amino acids. J was trimmed by 2 bases and V by 5 bases; bases with no gene match: 7. The CDR3 loop reads CASSRTGSTQETQYF. DNA of the CDR3: TGTGCCAGCAGCCGGACAGGGTCGACTCAAGAGACCCAGTACTTC.

The chain uses TRBV10-2 and TRBJ2-5, with 7 bases lining up with TRBD1. CDR1 WSHSY and CDR2 SAAADI come from the germline V gene. The CDR3 runs to 14 residues. Trimming at V came to 9 bases and at J to 2 bases, leaving 9 bases not matched to a gene. The DNA of the CDR3 is TGCGCCAGTCTGCCGGGACAGAAGCAAGAGACCCAGTACTTC. Translation gives CASLPGQKQETQYF.

About this clone itself: One end of the junction varies from germline; a read error may be responsible. Other nucleotide sequences from this sample produce the same CDR3. The chain recombines TRBV27 with TRBJ2-7, with 14 nucleotides matching TRBD2. Germline values: CDR1 MNHEY, CDR2 SMNVEV (reference sequence). CDR3 length equals 17 residues. The CDR3 loop is CASSYGQGTSGSGEQYF. The DNA of the CDR3 is TGTGCTAGCAGTTACGGACAGGGGACTAGCGGGAGTGGCGAGCAGTACTTC.

This chain uses TRBV30 with TRBJ1-1; D perhaps matches TRBD1 (6 bases). CDR3 size: 16 residues. V was cut by 1 base and J by 3 bases, with 18 bases left in between. Per the germline V gene, CDR1 is GTSNPN and CDR2 is SVGIG (reference sequence). The CDR3 DNA follows: TGTGCCTGGAGTGCCGACCAAAGGGGGGGAGACACTGAAGCTTTCTTT. This sequence encodes CAWSADQRGGDTEAFF. The variable domain in full, with the rest retrieved from reference TRBV30 and TRBJ1-1, is SQTIHQWPATLVQPVGSPLSLECTVEGTSNPNLYWYRQAAGRGLQLLFYSVGIGQISSEVPQNLSASRPQDRQFILSSKKLLLSDSGFYLCAWSADQRGGDTEAFFGQGTRLTVV.

The chain links TRBV7-6 to TRBJ2-1, with 14 bases fitting TRBD2. The CDR3 covers 17 residues. Trimming removed 1 base from V and 9 bases from J; junction bases left unmatched: 8. CDR1 and CDR2 from the germline V gene are SGHVS and FNYEAQ. The CDR3 sequence: CASSLEVWTSGRSEQFF. As DNA, the CDR3 is TGTGCCAGCAGCTTAGAAGTTTGGACTAGCGGGAGGAGTGAGCAGTTCTTC. The full variable domain, rest sourced from reference TRBV7-6 and TRBJ2-1, is GAGVSQSPRYKVTKRGQDVALRCDPISGHVSLYWYRQALGQGPEFLTYFNYEAQQDKSGLPNDRFSAERPEGSISTLTIQRTEQRDSAMYRCASSLEVWTSGRSEQFFGPGTRLTVL.

The chain links TRBV4-2 to TRBJ2-2, with D possibly TRBD2 on 6 matching bases. Trimming removed 0 bases at V and 0 bases at J, with 8 bases between. The CDR3 is 16 residues long. Per the germline V gene, CDR1 is LGHNA and CDR2 is YNFKEQ. CDR3 residues: CASSQDLAANTGELFF. The DNA of the CDR3 is TGTGCCAGCAGCCAAGATTTAGCGGCGAACACCGGGGAGCTGTTTTTT.

The chain employs TRBV28 and TRBJ2-4; perhaps TRBD1 as D (5 bases). The CDR3 runs to 14 residues. The ends were cut back, 2 bases at V and 6 bases at J, with 11 bases in the middle. CDR1 and CDR2 from the germline V gene are MDHEN and SYDVKM. CDR3 DNA sequence: TGTGCCAGCAGTTTACAGGGTGCCCCAAACATTCAGTACTTC. It translates to CASSLQGAPNIQYF.

This sequence joins TRBV4-1 and TRBJ1-5; D gene ambiguous. There are 14 residues in the CDR3. Germline V gene sequence: CDR1 MGHRA, CDR2 YSYEKL. V was trimmed by 0 bases and J by 7 bases, leaving 10 bases between them. CDR3 amino acids: CASSQDLLLQPQHF. The CDR3 DNA sequence: TGCGCCAGCAGCCAAGATCTGTTGCTACAGCCCCAGCATTTT.

J is TRBJ1-1 and V is TRBV5-6; 8 bases agree with TRBD1. Germline V CDR1 and CDR2: SGHDT, YYEEEE. J gave up 5 bases and V 2 bases, and 14 bases lay outside the gene matches. The CDR3 sequence is 17 residues long. CDR3 nucleotide sequence: TGTGCCAGCAGCTTTCTAAGGACAGGGCGGGCAGGGACTGAAGCTTTCTTT. Its translation is CASSFLRTGRAGTEAFF.

The rearrangement uses TRBV11-2 and TRBJ2-1, with 9 bases that match TRBD2. The CDR3 covers 17 residues. The trim removed 4 bases at V and 4 bases at J, leaving 11 bases unmatched. Germline lookup yields CDR1 SGHAT and CDR2 FQNNGV. The CDR3 loop reads CASSYQGLAGVYNEQFF. CDR3 bases: TGTGCCAGCAGCTACCAGGGATTAGCGGGAGTTTACAATGAGCAGTTCTTC.

The chain joins TRBV29-1 to TRBJ2-4; 8 nucleotides agree with TRBD2. This CDR3 has 15 amino acids. Germline values: CDR1 SQVTM, CDR2 ANQGSEA. Unmatched junction bases numbered 9, after V lost 4 bases and J lost 4 bases. The CDR3 sequence: CSVVRGAGTKNIQYF. The CDR3, as DNA: TGCAGCGTTGTGCGGGGGGCAGGAACGAAAAACATTCAGTACTTC.

The chain joins TRBV7-3 to TRBJ2-7; TRBD2 matches at 12 bases. This CDR3 is built from 17 residues. The trim removed 2 bases at V and 0 bases at J, leaving 5 bases unmatched. Per germline, CDR1 SGHTA and CDR2 FQGTGA. CDR3 sequence reads: CASSLSAGLAGSYEQYF. CDR3 nucleotides: TGTGCCAGCAGCTTATCGGCGGGACTAGCGGGCTCCTACGAGCAGTACTTC.

The chain employs TRBV6-1 and TRBJ2-1; perhaps TRBD1 as D (6 bases). V was trimmed by 0 bases and J by 8 bases, leaving 20 bases between them. The CDR3 is 17 amino acids. The V gene's germline CDR1 is MNHNS and CDR2 SASEGT. CDR3 nucleotide sequence: TGTGCCAGCAGTGAAGCTAAAGGGGGTAAGCCTAGGGATGAGCAGTTCTTC. Translation: CASSEAKGGKPRDEQFF.

This sequence joins TRBV18 and TRBJ2-7; D gene uncertain. The CDR3 is made up of 14 amino acids. Trimming removed 3 bases from V and 1 base from J, with 10 bases in between. The V gene's germline CDR1 is KGHSH and CDR2 LQKENI. CDR3 residues: CASSPQSISYEQYF. The CDR3 nucleotides read TGTGCCAGCTCACCTCAGTCCATTTCCTACGAGCAGTACTTC.

The chain employs TRBV5-1 and TRBJ2-3, with 10 bases identical to TRBD1. With V trimmed by 0 bases and J by 2 bases, 9 bases remained unmatched. This CDR3 has 18 residues. Germline values: CDR1 SGHRS, CDR2 YFSETQ. The CDR3 loop is CASSLVTGQGLDTDTQYF. CDR3 bases: TGCGCCAGCAGCTTGGTAACGGGACAGGGGTTGGACACAGATACGCAGTATTTT.

The chain is built from TRBV9 and TRBJ1-2, with 7 bases identical to TRBD1. The CDR3 has 17 amino acids. V shed 0 bases and J 1 base; nucleotides not matched to a gene: 9. CDR1 is SGDLS, CDR2 YYNGEE, per germline. The CDR3 loop reads CASSVEQGPTINYGYTF. The CDR3 nucleotides read TGTGCCAGCAGCGTAGAACAGGGGCCTACCATTAACTATGGCTACACCTTC.

The J gene is TRBJ2-1, the V gene TRBV15, with 8 bases identical to TRBD1. V dropped 4 bases and J dropped 5; count of bases not matched to a gene: 10. Germline V gives CDR1 LNHNV, CDR2 YYDKDF (reference sequence). There are 16 residues in the CDR3. The CDR3 sequence: CATSKRDRGINNEQFF. The CDR3 DNA sequence: TGTGCCACCAGCAAAAGAGACAGGGGAATTAACAATGAGCAGTTCTTC.

The gene calls are TRBV19 and TRBJ2-1; the D gene is possibly TRBD2 (6 bases). CDR1 and CDR2 from the germline V gene are LNHDA and SQIVND (reference sequence). V was clipped by 3 bases and J by 0 bases, with 30 bases between them. CDR3 length equals 22 residues. In nucleotides, the CDR3 is TGTGCCAGTAGTATCCATTCCCCACGACTAGACATTTCCATCCTCTCCTACAATGAGCAGTTCTTC. The encoded protein is CASSIHSPRLDISILSYNEQFF.

The V gene is TRBV4-3, the J gene TRBJ1-1; the D is unclear. From germline, CDR1 is LGHNA and CDR2 YSLEER. Trimming left V 1 base short and J 5 bases short, with 11 bases between. The length of the CDR3 is 14 residues. The DNA of the CDR3 is TGCGCCAGCAGCCAAGGGCCCAGAGGGACTGAAGCTTTCTTT. It specifies CASSQGPRGTEAFF.

This chain uses TRBV14 with TRBJ2-5; 10 positions match TRBD2. There are 15 residues in the CDR3. Germline V gene data show CDR1 as SGHDN and CDR2 as FVKESK. Trimming took 0 bases from V and 5 from J; bases not matched to a gene: 3. As DNA, the CDR3 is TGTGCCAGCAGCCAAGAACTAGCGGGAACCGAGACCCAGTACTTC. Its protein product is CASSQELAGTETQYF.

About this clone: One end of the junction varies from germline; a read error may be responsible. The chain is built from TRBV20-1 and TRBJ2-3; 9 positions match TRBD1. Per germline, CDR1 DFQATT and CDR2 SNEGSKA (reference sequence). The CDR3 runs to 10 residues. The CDR3 loop reads CSARPGTGLF. The CDR3, as DNA: TGCAGTGCCCGTCCCGGGACAGGGCTATTT.

CDR3 sequence reads: CASRNTTPRGAGYGYTF. For the CDR3, the DNA is TGTGCCAGTAGGAATACCACCCCTCGGGGGGCAGGATATGGCTACACCTTC. The chain combines TRBV19 with TRBJ1-2, with D maybe TRBD1 (6 bases). The CDR3 extends over 17 amino acids. The V end was cut by 6 bases, the J end by 5 bases, with 25 bases between. Germline V gene data show CDR1 as LNHDA and CDR2 as SQIVND (reference sequence).

V gene TRBV4-2 combines with J gene TRBJ1-5, with D unresolved. V lost 2 bases to trimming and J lost 0 bases, with 11 bases between them. This CDR3 comprises 16 residues. In germline, CDR1 is LGHNA, CDR2 YNFKEQ. The CDR3 here is CASSQCGPDSNQPQHF. CDR3 nucleotides: TGTGCCAGCAGCCAATGCGGCCCTGATAGCAATCAGCCCCAGCATTTT.

Concerning this clone: Additional DNA sequences in this sample encode the identical CDR3. The V and J genes are TRBV7-8 and TRBJ2-2, with D unresolved. V lost 1 base, J lost 6 bases, and 6 bases lay in between. The CDR3 has 13 amino acids. Germline CDR1 is SGHVS and CDR2 is FQNEAQ. Here the CDR3 DNA reads TGTGCCAGCAGCTTAGTTCCTGCCGGGGAGCTGTTTTTT. Translation gives CASSLVPAGELFF.

The chain couples TRBV19 to TRBJ2-2; the match to TRBD1 covers 9 bases. The germline CDR1 and CDR2 sequences are LNHDA and SQIVND (reference sequence). V shed 6 bases, J shed 5 bases, and the junction held 7 bases outside the gene matches. The CDR3 covers 15 residues. The CDR3 nucleotides read TGTGCCAGTAGGAAACAGGGGGCAGAGACCGGGGAGCTGTTTTTT. This translates into CASRKQGAETGELFF.

The rearrangement uses TRBV5-1 and TRBJ2-7; 9 bases align to TRBD2. Trimming removed 5 bases from V and 5 bases from J; junction bases left unmatched: 11. Germline CDR1 SGHRS, CDR2 YFSETQ. The CDR3 is 15 residues long. The CDR3 bases are TGCGCCAGCAGTTTCTCTAGCGGGAACCGGAACGAGCAGTACTTC. This codes for CASSFSSGNRNEQYF.

This chain connects TRBV9 to TRBJ2-5; TRBD2 is a possible D gene (5 bases). V shed 4 bases and J shed 4 bases, with 17 bases lying between them. Germline CDR1 and CDR2: SGDLS and YYNGEE. The CDR3 loop spans 15 amino acids. This CDR3 reads CASSYAPGGRETQYF. Written as DNA, the CDR3 is TGTGCCAGCAGCTACGCTCCCGGAGGCCGAGAGACCCAGTACTTC.